The next 22 T cell receptor beta chains were all read from a single sample in a study of cytomegalovirus exposure and HLA in healthy donors. Libraries were prepared by immunoSEQ multiplex PCR; TCRdb keeps only in-frame clonotypes and omits some of them. The table lists about 360,000 clones, more than 80% of them singletons. Input material: PBMCs. The origin of the receptors is a young woman in good health and CMV-seronegative.

The chain recombines TRBV6-5 with TRBJ1-6; tentatively, D is TRBD1 (5 bases). V lost 2 bases and J lost 5, with 7 bases in between. Germline V gene sequence: CDR1 MNHEY, CDR2 SVGAGI. The CDR3 has 14 residues. This CDR3 is CASSYQTDNSPLHF. DNA for the CDR3: TGTGCCAGCAGTTACCAGACAGATAATTCACCCCTCCACTTT.

J is TRBJ2-7 and V is TRBV6-1; TRBD2 matches at 7 bases. Germline V gene lookup returns CDR1 MNHNS and CDR2 SASEGT. V gave up 10 bases and J gave up 3 bases; unmatched junction bases: 9. This CDR3 spans 13 amino acids. Here the CDR3 reads CATRTASGYEQYF. CDR3 nucleotides: TGTGCCACCCGGACCGCTAGCGGCTACGAGCAGTACTTC.

The chain recombines TRBV29-1 with TRBJ2-1; a weak D match, TRBD2 (6 bases). The length of the CDR3 is 12 residues. Trimming took 8 bases from V and 6 from J, leaving 14 bases between them. From germline, CDR1 is SQVTM and CDR2 ANQGSEA. CDR3 region: CSLWGVGNEQFF. The CDR3 DNA reads as TGCAGCCTCTGGGGGGTAGGCAATGAGCAGTTCTTC.

V and J are TRBV5-1 and TRBJ2-7; D might be TRBD2 (5 bases). This CDR3 has 13 residues. Trimming cost V 3 bases and J 0 bases, with 7 bases left between them. Germline CDR1 and CDR2: SGHRS and YFSETQ. The CDR3 DNA follows: TGCGCCAGCAGCTCCGGAGGCTCCTACGAGCAGTACTTC. Amino acid sequence: CASSSGGSYEQYF.

This clone has only one observation. CDR3 region: CASSSLAVNEQFF. The CDR3 bases are TGTGCCAGCAGCTCCCTGGCGGTAAATGAGCAGTTCTTC. This chain joins TRBV5-6 and TRBJ2-1; D not certain. The CDR3 runs 13 residues. Germline V gives CDR1 SGHDT, CDR2 YYEEEE. Trimming took 3 bases from V and 7 from J, leaving 11 bases between them.

The CDR3 DNA reads TGTGCCAGCAGCGAGACCGCCGGAGCGGGAGGGGTTGAGACCCAGTACTTC. Protein: CASSETAGAGGVETQYF. The gene calls are TRBV9 and TRBJ2-5; 10 nucleotides agree with TRBD2. Trimming cost V 3 bases and J 5 bases; bases outside gene matches: 13. The CDR3 length is 17 residues. Germline CDR1 SGDLS, CDR2 YYNGEE.

The V and J genes are TRBV7-8 and TRBJ2-1, with TRBD2 as a possible D gene (5 bases). CDR1 is SGHVS, CDR2 FQNEAQ, per germline. The CDR3 has 13 amino acids. Trimming removed 1 base from V and 7 bases from J, with 8 bases in between. For the CDR3, the DNA is TGTGCCAGCAGCTTAGGATCGGGGAATGAGCAGTTCTTC. Translation: CASSLGSGNEQFF.

This rearrangement joins TRBV19 to TRBJ1-2; possible D gene TRBD1, 5 bases. The CDR3 loop spans 15 amino acids. V dropped 7 bases and J dropped 0 bases, with 15 bases sitting between them. Looked up from germline, CDR1 is LNHDA and CDR2 is SQIVND (reference sequence). The CDR3 here is CASIPTSGSNYGYTF. DNA for the CDR3: TGTGCCAGTATTCCCACCTCAGGGTCTAACTATGGCTACACCTTC.

This clone was observed once. The chain recombines TRBV5-1 with TRBJ1-1, with TRBD1 matching 12 bases. The CDR3 loop spans 15 amino acids. CDR1 is SGHRS and CDR2 is YFSETQ in the germline V gene. V was pared by 3 bases and J by 6 bases, with 6 bases of the junction left unmatched. CDR3 residues: CASSYPGQGASEAFF. The DNA of the CDR3 is TGCGCCAGCAGCTATCCGGGACAGGGGGCCTCTGAAGCTTTCTTT.

CDR3 nucleotides: TGTGCCAGCAGCCTACACCGGGACAGGGGGCATGGCGGGGAGCTGTTTTTT. Residues: CASSLHRDRGHGGELFF. This sequence joins TRBV11-1 and TRBJ2-2; the match to TRBD1 covers 12 bases. There are 17 residues in the CDR3. Germline CDR1 is SGHAT and CDR2 is FQDESV (reference sequence). Trimming cost V 5 bases and J 7 bases; bases outside gene matches: 11.

CDR3 sequence reads: CASSFRQENTEAFF. The CDR3 coding sequence is TGCGCCAGCAGCTTTCGACAGGAGAACACTGAAGCTTTCTTT. This chain uses TRBV5-1 with TRBJ1-1; perhaps TRBD1 as D (6 bases). This CDR3 spans 14 amino acids. The ends were cut back, 2 bases at V and 1 base at J, with 9 bases in the middle. Germline-derived CDR1 and CDR2 are SGHRS and YFSETQ. Full variable domain (rest looked up from reference TRBV5-1 and TRBJ1-1): KAGVTQTPRYLIKTRGQQVTLSCSPISGHRSVSWYQQTPGQGLQFLFEYFSETQRNKGNFPGRFSGRQFSNSRSEMNVSTLELGDSALYLCASSFRQENTEAFFGQGTRLTVV.

The rearrangement links TRBV27 to TRBJ2-7, with 7 bases identical to TRBD2. The CDR3 consists of 14 residues. V gave up 5 bases and J gave up 1 base; unmatched junction bases: 5. The germline V gene has CDR1 MNHEY and CDR2 SMNVEV (reference sequence). CDR3 amino acids: CASSGGTTSYEQYF. The CDR3 coding sequence is TGTGCCAGCAGTGGCGGGACTACTTCCTACGAGCAGTACTTC.

The chain joins TRBV7-9 to TRBJ2-7; 11 bases line up with TRBD2. The germline V gene encodes CDR1 SEHNR and CDR2 FQNEAQ (reference sequence). The CDR3 consists of 15 residues. The ends lost 2 bases at V and 3 bases at J; junction bases unmatched: 3. The CDR3 loop is CASSLSSGGRYEQYF. As DNA, the CDR3 is TGTGCCAGCAGCTTATCTAGCGGGGGGCGCTACGAGCAGTACTTC.

This rearrangement joins TRBV28 to TRBJ2-2; 12 nucleotides line up with TRBD2. Germline CDR1 and CDR2: MDHEN and SYDVKM. There are 18 residues in the CDR3. Losses at the gene ends were 3 bases for V and 7 bases for J; bases not matched to a gene: 12. The CDR3 DNA follows: TGTGCCAGCAGTTTCCCTGGACTAGCGGGAATGTGGAGCGGGGAGCTGTTTTTT. It encodes CASSFPGLAGMWSGELFF.

This clone showed up just a few times. V gene TRBV6-1 combines with J gene TRBJ1-6; a weak D match, TRBD1 (5 bases). The V end was cut by 4 bases, the J end by 8 bases, with 15 bases between. This CDR3 has 15 residues. Germline CDR1 is MNHNS and CDR2 is SASEGT. CDR3 bases: TGTGCCAGCAGTGTCCAGGGTGGAGAACATTCACCCCTCCACTTT. It translates to CASSVQGGEHSPLHF.

The CDR3 sequence is CASTTGVSYGYTF. The CDR3 nucleotides read TGTGCCAGCACCACGGGTGTTTCGTATGGCTACACCTTC. The chain carries TRBV6-5 and TRBJ1-2; D not certain. The CDR3 contains 13 residues. Germline V gene lookup returns CDR1 MNHEY and CDR2 SVGAGI. V lost 7 bases and J lost 5, with 14 bases in between.

This sequence joins TRBV7-9 and TRBJ2-3, with TRBD1 matching 7 bases. This CDR3 is 15 amino acids long. Per the germline V gene, CDR1 is SEHNR and CDR2 is FQNEAQ (reference sequence). V dropped 5 bases and J dropped 4; count of bases not matched to a gene: 9. The chain's CDR3 is CASSKQGLGPDTQYF. The DNA for the CDR3 is TGTGCCAGCAGCAAACAGGGGCTAGGCCCAGATACGCAGTATTTT.

CDR3 in amino acids: CASIRGGDYGYTF. The CDR3 DNA follows: TGTGCCAGCATCCGAGGGGGGGACTATGGCTACACCTTC. The chain joins TRBV6-6 to TRBJ1-2; the D gene is possibly TRBD1 (6 bases). The CDR3 contains 13 residues. Between the trimmed V and J ends, which lost 7 bases and 3 bases, there was a span of 12 bases. Germline CDR1 reads MNHNY; CDR2 reads SVGAGI (reference sequence).

This chain uses TRBV5-1 with TRBJ1-6; 7 bases are a match to TRBD1. This CDR3 region has 13 residues. V lost 8 bases and J lost 6; bases outside the gene matches: 5. The germline CDR1 and CDR2 sequences are SGHRS and YFSETQ. Written as DNA, the CDR3 is TGCGCCAGTCAGGGGGGATCTAATTCACCCCTCCACTTT. This encodes CASQGGSNSPLHF.

The chain recombines TRBV18 with TRBJ2-7; 7 bases match TRBD1. This CDR3 spans 14 amino acids. Trimming took 6 bases from V and 4 from J; bases not matched to a gene: 9. Germline V lookup: CDR1 KGHSH, CDR2 LQKENI. The CDR3 DNA sequence: TGTGCCAGCTCTCAAGGACAGGTTGGGTACGAGCAGTACTTC. Its translation is CASSQGQVGYEQYF. Full variable domain (outside the CDR3, taken from reference TRBV18 and TRBJ2-7): NAGVMQNPRHLVRRRGQEARLRCSPMKGHSHVYWYRQLPEEGLKFMVYLQKENIIDESGMPKERFSAEFPKEGPSILRIQQVVRGDSAAYFCASSQGQVGYEQYFGPGTRLTVT.

This clone has more than one count but fewer than ten. The CDR3 nucleotides are TGTGCCAGCGTAGGACTAGGGGGCTACGAGCAGTACTTC. The encoded protein is CASVGLGGYEQYF. This chain uses TRBV6-1 with TRBJ2-7; weak D call: TRBD2 (7 bases). Trimming left V 8 bases short and J 3 bases short, with 14 bases between. The length of the CDR3 is 13 residues. Looked up from germline, CDR1 is MNHNS and CDR2 is SASEGT.

The table lists this clone with a count of one. The chain recombines TRBV25-1 with TRBJ1-2; TRBD1 matches at 12 bases. Germline V lookup: CDR1 MGHDK, CDR2 SYGVNS. The CDR3 totals 14 residues. The J segment lost 14 bases and the V segment lost 3 bases, leaving 10 bases of the junction unmatched. DNA of the CDR3: TGTGCCAGCAGTGACTTCGGGACAGGGGGCCAGGTTACCTTC. This codes for CASSDFGTGGQVTF.